These T cell receptor beta chains were read from a single sample in a study of cytomegalovirus exposure and HLA in healthy donors. TCRdb's copy holds only in-frame clones and misses some; the assay was immunoSEQ multiplex PCR. The data contain some 45,000 clones, 92% of them singletons. Sequencing used PBMCs. These receptor sequences come from a man aged 18 to 30 in good health and CMV-seronegative. Each CDR3 is given with its conserved first and last residue. D genes are given only for firm matches. The size of a clone is reported for some rows only, either as once, few or many, or as a class for expanded clones.

size	D	V	J	DNA	CDR3
once	TRBD2	TRBV30	TRBJ2-1	TGTGCCTGGAGTGCGTCCGGGACTAGCGGGGCGAATGAGCAGTTCTTC	CAWSASGTSGANEQFF
.	.	TRBV19	TRBJ1-3	TGTGCCAGTAGTATTTCGGGGAAGCCTGGAAACACCATATATTTT	CASSISGKPGNTIYF
.	TRBD1	TRBV18	TRBJ2-4	TGTGCCAGCTCACCACGCGACAGGGTAGCCAAAAACATTCAGTACTTC	CASSPRDRVAKNIQYF
.	.	TRBV4-1	TRBJ2-1	TGCGCCAGCAGCCTGACGCCCCAGCGAGTCTCCTACAATGAGCAGTTCTTC	CASSLTPQRVSYNEQFF
.	TRBD1	TRBV13	TRBJ2-1	TGTGCCAGCAGCTCGGACAGGGGGGCCTACAATGAGCAGTTCTTC	CASSSDRGAYNEQFF
.	TRBD1	TRBV5-1	TRBJ2-2	TGCGCCAGCAGCTTGAAGGGGGCTACCGGGGAGCTGTTTTTT	CASSLKGATGELFF
.	TRBD2	TRBV9	TRBJ2-1	TGTGCCAGCACCCGTAGCGGGAGCGGGTCCTACAATGAGCAGTTCTTC	CASTRSGSGSYNEQFF
.	.	TRBV13	TRBJ2-1	TGTGCCAGCAGCACGGGAGACACGGACAATGAGCAGTTCTTC	CASSTGDTDNEQFF
.	TRBD1	TRBV6-1	TRBJ1-5	TGTGCCAGCACTCTCCAGACAGGGGGCAATCAGCCCCAGCATTTT	CASTLQTGGNQPQHF
.	.	TRBV6-6	TRBJ2-5	TGTGCCAGCAGTTACTCGACCCGAACAGGCGAGACCCAGTACTTC	CASSYSTRTGETQYF
.	.	TRBV6-6	TRBJ1-5	TGTGCCAGCAGTTACGATCGGGGGGGAGGCAATCAGCCCCAGCATTTT	CASSYDRGGGNQPQHF